A selection of T cell receptor beta chains follows, all from one sample in a study of blood T cell repertoires in COVID-19. Data came from immunoSEQ multiplex PCR; TCRdb stores just in-frame clones and leaves some out. This table has about 310,000 clones, around nine tenths appearing once. Sequencing was done on a sample of PBMCs or T cells enriched from blood (not recorded which). These receptors originate from a woman between 40 and 55 years old who had recovered from COVID-19. The CDR3 runs from the conserved cysteine through the conserved F or W. D genes are given only for firm matches. Size tells how often a clone was seen (once, few, many) or the class of an expanded clone, and some rows leave it out.

NA	TRBD2	TRBV7-6	14	TRBJ2-2	CASSRGGGTGELFF	TGTGCCAGCAGCCGGGGGGGTGGAACCGGGGAGCTGTTTTTT
NA	NA	TRBV4-3	13	TRBJ1-1	CASRKRLNTEAFF	TGCGCCAGCAGGAAGCGGTTGAACACTGAAGCTTTCTTT
NA	TRBD1	TRBV28	15	TRBJ2-7	CASSQPGTGTSEQYF	TGTGCCAGCAGTCAACCCGGGACAGGGACCTCCGAGCAGTACTTC
NA	TRBD1	TRBV29-1	12	TRBJ2-7	CSVRDRPYEQYF	TGCAGCGTTCGGGACAGACCCTACGAGCAGTACTTC
NA	NA	TRBV18	13	TRBJ2-1	CASSPSQDHEQFF	TGTGCCAGCTCACCAAGCCAGGATCATGAGCAGTTCTTC
few	TRBD2	TRBV2	16	TRBJ2-1	CASRSGLAGGYNEQFF	TGTGCCAGCAGAAGTGGACTAGCGGGGGGGTACAATGAGCAGTTCTTC
NA	NA	TRBV29-1	10	TRBJ2-5	CSVFHETQYF	TGCAGCGTATTTCATGAGACCCAGTACTTC
NA	TRBD2	TRBV5-1	15	TRBJ2-1	CASSPGGASYNEQFF	TGCGCCAGCAGCCCGGGGGGGGCGTCATACAATGAGCAGTTCTTC
once	NA	TRBV2	12	TRBJ2-7	CASSEARPEQYF	TGTGCCAGCAGTGAAGCGAGGCCCGAGCAGTACTTC
NA	TRBD2	TRBV7-9	17	TRBJ2-1	CASSLGRLASSYNEQFF	TGTGCCAGCAGCTTAGGACGACTAGCAAGCTCCTACAATGAGCAGTTCTTC
NA	TRBD2	TRBV29-1	14	TRBJ2-5	CSVGASGGGETQYF	TGCAGCGTTGGGGCTAGCGGGGGTGGGGAGACCCAGTACTTC
once	NA	TRBV24-1	15	TRBJ1-2	CATSDNRDMGSGYTF	TGTGCCACCAGTGATAACAGGGATATGGGTAGTGGCTACACCTTC
NA	TRBD1	TRBV4-3	14	TRBJ1-1	CASSRDRVSTEAFF	TGCGCCAGCAGCCGGGACAGGGTGAGCACTGAAGCTTTCTTT
NA	TRBD1	TRBV9	17	TRBJ1-4	CASSVADVGTANEKLFF	TGTGCCAGCAGCGTAGCCGACGTCGGGACAGCTAATGAAAAACTGTTTTTT
NA	NA	TRBV7-9	13	TRBJ2-1	CASSFTGRNEQFF	TGTGCCAGCAGCTTTACAGGTCGGAATGAGCAGTTCTTC
NA	TRBD1	TRBV12-5	18	TRBJ1-2	CASGLATSGQGRIRGYTF	TGTGCTAGTGGTCTTGCCACCTCCGGACAGGGGAGAATAAGAGGCTACACCTTC